One TCR beta chain is described in this entry. This sample is drawn from a study of shared T cell receptors in the human thymus. CDR1 and CDR2 (germline): SEHNR, FQNEAQ (reference sequence). The CDR3 spans 15 residues. V lost 3 bases and J lost 2; bases outside the gene matches: 6. Sequencing was performed with immunoSEQ multiplex PCR; in TCRdb, only in-frame clones are kept and a portion is missing. Of 630,000 or so clones listed, around 87% were seen once; the top ten hold roughly 0.0089%. Separately, the same data were catalogued under a study of human thymus T cells.

The chain joins TRBV7-9 to TRBJ1-2; 7 bases fit TRBD1. The origin of this receptor is a boy younger than two with a congenital heart defect. Input material: thymocytes. CDR3 sequence: CASSFQGENNYGYTF. The CDR3 DNA follows: TGTGCCAGCAGCTTCCAGGGGGAGAACAACTATGGCTACACCTTC.